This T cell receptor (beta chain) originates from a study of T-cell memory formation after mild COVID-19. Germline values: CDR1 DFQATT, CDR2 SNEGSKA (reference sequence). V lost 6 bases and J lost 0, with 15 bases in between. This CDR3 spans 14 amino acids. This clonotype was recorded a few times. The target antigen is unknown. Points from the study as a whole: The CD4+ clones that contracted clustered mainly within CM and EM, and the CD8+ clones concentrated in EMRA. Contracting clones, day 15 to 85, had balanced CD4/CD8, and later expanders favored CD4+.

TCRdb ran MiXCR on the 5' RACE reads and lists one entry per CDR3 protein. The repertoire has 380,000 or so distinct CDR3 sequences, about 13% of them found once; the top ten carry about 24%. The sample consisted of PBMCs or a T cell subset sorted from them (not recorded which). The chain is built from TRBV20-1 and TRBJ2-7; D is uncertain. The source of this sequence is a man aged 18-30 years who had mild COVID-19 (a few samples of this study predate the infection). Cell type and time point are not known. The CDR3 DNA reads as TGCAGTGCCCTCGGGCGCGTAAGCTCCTACGAGCAGTACGTC. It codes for CSALGRVSSYEQYV.